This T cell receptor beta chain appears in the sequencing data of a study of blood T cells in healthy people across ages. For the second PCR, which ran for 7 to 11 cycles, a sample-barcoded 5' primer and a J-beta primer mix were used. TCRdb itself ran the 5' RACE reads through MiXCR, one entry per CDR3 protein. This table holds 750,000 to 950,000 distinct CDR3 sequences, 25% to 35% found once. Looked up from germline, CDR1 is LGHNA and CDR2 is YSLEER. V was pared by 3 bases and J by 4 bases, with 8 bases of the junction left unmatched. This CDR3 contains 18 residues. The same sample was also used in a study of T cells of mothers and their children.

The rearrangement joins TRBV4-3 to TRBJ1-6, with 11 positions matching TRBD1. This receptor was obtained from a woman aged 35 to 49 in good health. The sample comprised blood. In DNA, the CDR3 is TGCGCCAGCAGCCAGGACTGGACAGGGGGCGATTATAATTCACCCCTCCACTTT. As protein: CASSQDWTGGDYNSPLHF.